The 30 T cell receptor beta chains in this list originate from one sample, sequenced in a study of T cells in Graves' hyperthyroidism and ophthalmopathy. Amplification of TCR beta CDR3 regions used RNA as the template. An initial round of RT-PCR targeting the TCR CDR3 relied on the HTBI primer set. Via MiXCR, TCRdb re-called the multiplex PCR reads, giving one row per CDR3 protein. The sample lists roughly 290,000 distinct CDR3 sequences; more than 15% were seen once. The sample taken for sequencing was blood. These receptors all stem from an older woman with Graves' ophthalmopathy.

A few counts support this clonotype. V usage is TRBV9 and J usage is TRBJ2-2, with a tentative D call TRBD1 (5 bases). The CDR3 extends over 15 amino acids. The germline CDR1 and CDR2 sequences are SGDLS and YYNGEE. V was trimmed by 3 bases and J by 3 bases, leaving 12 bases between them. In DNA, the CDR3 is TGTGCCAGCAGCGGCCGCAGGGTTGACACCGGGGAGCTGTTTTTT. Amino acids: CASSGRRVDTGELFF. The entire variable domain, with the rest obtained from reference TRBV9 and TRBJ2-2, is as follows: DSGVTQTPKHLITATGQRVTLRCSPRSGDLSVYWYQQSLDQGLQFLIQYYNGEERAKGNILERFSAQQFPDLHSELNLSSLELGDSALYFCASSGRRVDTGELFFGEGSRLTVL.

In its sample, this clonotype was seen many times. This chain uses TRBV4-1 with TRBJ1-1; D is ambiguous. Trimming removed 3 bases at V and 1 base at J, with 6 bases between. The CDR3 is 13 amino acids. Germline V gene sequence: CDR1 MGHRA, CDR2 YSYEKL. CDR3 DNA sequence: TGCGCCAGCAGCCATCCCAAGAACACTGAAGCTTTCTTT. This gives the protein CASSHPKNTEAFF.

This clonotype was detected ten times or more. The rearrangement joins TRBV5-8 to TRBJ2-7; D gene ambiguous. The ends were cut back, 1 base at V and 0 bases at J, with 11 bases in the middle. This CDR3 region has 15 residues. Germline assignment: CDR1 SGHTS and CDR2 YDEGEE. The DNA for the CDR3 is TGTGCCAGCAGCTTGAGGCGTTCCCTCTCCTACGAGCAGTACTTC. Encoded protein: CASSLRRSLSYEQYF.

This clonotype was counted at least ten times. This sequence joins TRBV15 and TRBJ1-1; maybe TRBD1 (5 bases). This CDR3 region has 14 residues. From germline, CDR1 is LNHNV and CDR2 YYDKDF (reference sequence). The V end lost 0 bases, the J end lost 4 bases, and 9 bases lay between the germline ends. The CDR3 sequence is CATSREGETTEAFF. The CDR3 DNA is TGTGCCACCAGCAGAGAGGGGGAGACCACTGAAGCTTTCTTT. Combining the CDR3 with reference TRBV15 and TRBJ1-1 gives the whole variable domain DAMVIQNPRYQVTQFGKPVTLSCSQTLNHNVMYWYQQKSSQAPKLLFHYYDKDFNNEADTPDNFQSRRPNTSFCFLDIRSPGLGDTAMYLCATSREGETTEAFFGQGTRLTVV.

A few counts support this clonotype. The V call is TRBV5-6, the J call TRBJ1-2, with D hard to call. V lost 5 bases to trimming and J lost 3 bases, with 5 bases between them. Germline loops: CDR1 SGHDT, CDR2 YYEEEE. The CDR3 extends over 11 amino acids. CDR3 DNA sequence: TGTGCCAGCAGTTGGGACTATGGCTACACCTTC. It translates to CASSWDYGYTF.

The chain joins TRBV5-6 to TRBJ2-1; TRBD2 agrees at 15 bases. V was pared by 5 bases and J by 8 bases, with 14 bases of the junction left unmatched. Germline CDR1 reads SGHDT; CDR2 reads YYEEEE. The CDR3 sequence is 18 residues long. The CDR3 DNA is TGTGCCAGCAGTTCGGGACCGGTAGGACTAGCGGGAGGGGATGAGCAGTTCTTC. Its protein is CASSSGPVGLAGGDEQFF.

The V call is TRBV2, the J call TRBJ2-1; 7 bases align to TRBD2. Germline lookup yields CDR1 SNHLY and CDR2 FYNNEI. The CDR3 totals 16 residues. Germline trimming cut 0 bases from V and 6 bases from J; bases unmatched to any gene: 8. In DNA, the CDR3 is TGTGCCAGCAGTGAAGCGCCCAGCGGGACTTTCAATGAGCAGTTCTTC. Its protein is CASSEAPSGTFNEQFF.

V gene TRBV27 combines with J gene TRBJ2-5, with D possibly TRBD2 on 5 matching bases. The V end lost 1 base, the J end lost 3 bases, and 9 bases lay between the germline ends. Germline V gene data show CDR1 as MNHEY and CDR2 as SMNVEV (reference sequence). This CDR3 is built from 14 residues. The CDR3 DNA sequence: TGTGCCAGCAGTTTATACTCGGGGAAAGAGACCCAGTACTTC. This gives the protein CASSLYSGKETQYF.

The rearrangement joins TRBV5-1 to TRBJ2-1; 9 bases align to TRBD1. Germline values: CDR1 SGHRS, CDR2 YFSETQ. This CDR3 comprises 15 residues. Trimming removed 5 bases from V and 1 base from J; junction bases left unmatched: 4. In DNA form, the CDR3 reads TGCGCCAGCAGTCAAGGGACAGGGTCCTACAATGAGCAGTTCTTC. Protein product: CASSQGTGSYNEQFF.

This clonotype was picked up many times. The chain carries TRBV28 and TRBJ2-1; D tentatively fits TRBD1 or TRBD2 (5 bases each). V was cut by 8 bases and J by 2 bases, with 16 bases left in between. CDR3 size: 15 residues. Germline lookup yields CDR1 MDHEN and CDR2 SYDVKM. The DNA of the CDR3 is TGTGCCAGCGTTGCTCCGGGGCAGACCTACAATGAGCAGTTCTTC. Its protein is CASVAPGQTYNEQFF.

This clonotype came up many times. The chain recombines TRBV5-1 with TRBJ2-7; D is perhaps TRBD1 (6 bases). With 3 bases removed from V and 3 bases from J, the gap between germline ends came to 10 bases. Germline V gives CDR1 SGHRS, CDR2 YFSETQ. This CDR3 contains 13 residues. The CDR3 loop is CASSSGVVYEQYF. CDR3 nucleotides: TGCGCCAGCAGCTCAGGGGTGGTCTACGAGCAGTACTTC.

This clonotype was detected many times. This chain joins TRBV7-8 and TRBJ1-1, with unresolved D. Looked up from germline, CDR1 is SGHVS and CDR2 is FQNEAQ. V was cut by 5 bases and J by 3 bases, with 10 bases left in between. CDR3 size: 13 residues. The CDR3 DNA is TGTGCCAGCAGCCCAACAAGGTACACTGAAGCTTTCTTT. As protein: CASSPTRYTEAFF.

This clonotype was seen many times. The V gene is TRBV6-1, the J gene TRBJ1-2; TRBD1 matches at 10 bases. This CDR3 region has 15 residues. Germline V lookup: CDR1 MNHNS, CDR2 SASEGT. V trimming: 3 bases; J trimming: 2 bases; junction bases outside the gene matches: 3. Here the CDR3 DNA reads TGTGCCAGCAGTGACCGGGACAGGGGCAACTATGGCTACACCTTC. This sequence encodes CASSDRDRGNYGYTF.

This clonotype was recorded many times. This chain connects TRBV7-2 to TRBJ2-7, with a tentative D call TRBD1 (5 bases). Trimming pared 3 bases from V and 1 base from J, leaving 10 bases between. The CDR3 is 14 residues long. In germline, CDR1 is SGHTA, CDR2 FQGNSA. The CDR3 DNA reads as TGTGCCAGCAGCTTTGGAGACAGATCCTACGAGCAGTACTTC. It encodes CASSFGDRSYEQYF.

This clonotype was counted between two and nine times. V usage is TRBV20-1 and J usage is TRBJ1-1; the D gene is possibly TRBD1 (6 bases). This CDR3 has 13 amino acids. Germline V lookup: CDR1 DFQATT, CDR2 SNEGSKA (reference sequence). V lost 5 bases to trimming and J lost 8 bases, with 18 bases between them. Here the CDR3 DNA reads TGCAGTGCTCAGGAGGGGAGGGGGACCGAAGCTTTCTTT. Encoded protein: CSAQEGRGTEAFF.

The table lists this clonotype with many counts. The chain links TRBV12-3 or TRBV12-4 to TRBJ2-7; TRBD2 agrees at 8 bases. The CDR3 length is 17 residues. The V and J ends lost 5 bases and 0 bases, in that order; junction bases with no gene match: 12. The CDR3 sequence is CASSQSSSSGVSYEQYF. CDR3 coding DNA: TGTGCCAGCAGTCAAAGTTCTAGTAGCGGGGTCTCCTACGAGCAGTACTTC.

This clonotype was observed many times. The V call is TRBV18, the J call TRBJ2-4; D not resolved. CDR3 size: 14 residues. V lost 3 bases, J lost 0 bases, and 6 bases lay in between. Germline V lookup: CDR1 KGHSH, CDR2 LQKENI. The CDR3 here is CASSPNLAKNIQYF. CDR3 nucleotide sequence: TGTGCCAGCTCACCTAATCTAGCCAAAAACATTCAGTACTTC.

This clonotype was counted at least ten times. The chain employs TRBV20-1 and TRBJ2-5; TRBD2 agrees at 11 bases. The CDR3 extends over 18 amino acids. With 3 bases clipped from V and 5 bases from J, the junction kept 17 bases outside the gene matches. Germline V CDR1 and CDR2: DFQATT, SNEGSKA (reference sequence). The CDR3 bases are TGCAGTGCTAGGAGTAGCGGGAGGGCCTCGAATTGGATCGAGACCCAGTACTTC. This gives the protein CSARSSGRASNWIETQYF.

This chain joins TRBV7-6 and TRBJ2-1, with 11 bases matching TRBD2. Per the germline V gene, CDR1 is SGHVS and CDR2 is FNYEAQ. V was pared by 5 bases and J by 10 bases, with 10 bases of the junction left unmatched. The CDR3 has 15 residues. The CDR3 sequence is CASSQTSGSGGEQFF. The CDR3 DNA is TGTGCCAGCAGCCAAACTAGCGGGAGTGGGGGAGAGCAGTTCTTC. The full variable domain, completed using reference TRBV7-6 and TRBJ2-1, is GAGVSQSPRYKVTKRGQDVALRCDPISGHVSLYWYRQALGQGPEFLTYFNYEAQQDKSGLPNDRFSAERPEGSISTLTIQRTEQRDSAMYRCASSQTSGSGGEQFFGPGTRLTVL.

The gene calls are TRBV7-9 and TRBJ2-4; no definite D call. This CDR3 is built from 14 residues. Trimming removed 5 bases from V and 1 base from J, with 9 bases in between. Germline V gene sequence: CDR1 SEHNR, CDR2 FQNEAQ (reference sequence). CDR3 bases: TGTGCCAGCAGCCCGACATATGCCAAAAACATTCAGTACTTC. This sequence encodes CASSPTYAKNIQYF.

This clonotype has ten or more counts. The CDR3 DNA reads as TGCAGTGCTACTCGCGAAAGGGGACAAGAGACCCAGTACTTC. Translated: CSATRERGQETQYF. This chain uses TRBV20-1 with TRBJ2-5; D perhaps matches TRBD1 (5 bases). With 4 bases removed from V and 2 bases from J, the gap between germline ends came to 14 bases. The CDR3 is made up of 14 amino acids. Germline loops: CDR1 DFQATT, CDR2 SNEGSKA (reference sequence).

This clonotype was counted at least ten times. V is TRBV20-1 and J is TRBJ2-5; 9 bases match TRBD2. The CDR3 totals 16 residues. J gave up 1 base and V 2 bases, and 8 bases lay outside the gene matches. Germline V gene data show CDR1 as DFQATT and CDR2 as SNEGSKA (reference sequence). CDR3 sequence reads: CSARMGAGGPQETQYF. The CDR3 DNA reads TGCAGTGCTAGAATGGGAGCGGGAGGCCCCCAAGAGACCCAGTACTTC.

This clonotype was recorded many times. This chain connects TRBV5-1 to TRBJ2-1; TRBD1 matches at 12 bases. The CDR3 is 15 residues long. V was clipped by 4 bases and J by 8 bases; unmatched bases: 7. Germline V gene sequence: CDR1 SGHRS, CDR2 YFSETQ. The CDR3 region has the DNA TGCGCCAGCAGCCCGGGGGACAGGGGGCCTGATGAGCAGTTCTTC. This translates into CASSPGDRGPDEQFF.

This clonotype came up many times. The chain employs TRBV12-3 or TRBV12-4 and TRBJ2-5, with D maybe TRBD1 (7 bases). The CDR3 has 14 residues. V gave up 8 bases and J gave up 4 bases, with 17 bases separating them. The CDR3 protein is CASGNRGGGETQYF. The CDR3 DNA reads TGTGCCAGCGGTAACAGGGGAGGAGGAGAGACCCAGTACTTC.

Concerning this clonotype itself: A much larger clone lies one base from this, so it may be a read error. The chain uses TRBV7-9 and TRBJ2-3; D possibly corresponds to TRBD1 (6 bases). Judging by the DNA end, TRBJ1-5 fits better; the J call may be wrong. Germline-derived CDR1 and CDR2 are SEHNR and FQNEAQ (reference sequence). There are 15 residues in the CDR3. DNA for the CDR3: TGTGCCAGCAGCTTCCTAGGGGGTTATACAGATACGCAGCATTTT. Translation gives CASSFLGGYTDTQHF.

The table lists this clonotype with many counts. The chain uses TRBV2 and TRBJ2-2; D remains unclear. Trimming removed 4 bases at V and 6 bases at J, with 9 bases between. The CDR3 loop spans 13 amino acids. Germline CDR1 SNHLY, CDR2 FYNNEI. CDR3 in amino acids: CASSATVAGELFF. The CDR3 nucleotides read TGTGCCAGCAGTGCAACAGTGGCCGGGGAGCTGTTTTTT.

The V call is TRBV7-2, the J call TRBJ1-2, with a possible D match to TRBD1 (5 bases). Germline values: CDR1 SGHTA, CDR2 FQGNSA. V dropped 5 bases and J dropped 4 bases, with 14 bases sitting between them. The CDR3 is made up of 14 amino acids. The CDR3 here is CASSNHRFPYGYTF. Here the CDR3 DNA reads TGTGCCAGCAGCAACCACAGGTTCCCCTATGGCTACACCTTC.

The chain joins TRBV18 to TRBJ1-3; D gene unclear. Germline lookup yields CDR1 KGHSH and CDR2 LQKENI. V lost 2 bases to trimming and J lost 2 bases, with 10 bases between them. The CDR3 contains 15 residues. This CDR3 reads CASSPMADPGNTIYF. The CDR3 DNA sequence: TGTGCCAGCTCACCAATGGCAGACCCTGGAAACACCATATATTTT.

This clonotype was counted at least ten times. V gene TRBV27 combines with J gene TRBJ2-3, with D unresolved. Germline CDR1 reads MNHEY; CDR2 reads SMNVEV (reference sequence). The CDR3 runs 15 residues. V was pared by 3 bases and J by 0 bases, with 10 bases between. CDR3 bases: TGTGCCAGCAGTTTTTTTGCGGATAGCACAGATACGCAGTATTTT. Amino acid sequence: CASSFFADSTDTQYF.

The chain couples TRBV9 to TRBJ2-6; D remains unclear. The CDR3 is made up of 16 amino acids. Germline lookup yields CDR1 SGDLS and CDR2 YYNGEE. V lost 1 base and J lost 4, with 12 bases in between. The CDR3 sequence: CASSVTGLSGANVLTF. The CDR3 bases are TGTGCCAGCAGCGTAACCGGTCTCTCCGGGGCCAACGTCCTGACTTTC.